Presented here are 8 T cell receptor beta chains from one specimen sequenced in a study of T cell repertoires in cytomegalovirus infection. One entry per CDR3 protein, called by TCRdb with MiXCR from the reads. The table records about 450,000 distinct CDR3 sequences, under 40% of them present only once. The sequencing input was PBMCs. The receptor source for this set is a human donor in good health (CMV status not recorded). Some clones in this sample may be carry-over from other donors' samples.

This rearrangement joins TRBV2 to TRBJ1-5; 9 bases agree with TRBD1. Germline CDR1 and CDR2: SNHLY and FYNNEI. CDR3 size: 15 residues. V lost 7 bases to trimming and J lost 4 bases; unmatched junction nucleotides: 8. The CDR3 nucleotides read TGTGCCAGCACCCGGGGACAGGGCGGGAATCAGCCCCAGCATTTT. Translating gives CASTRGQGGNQPQHF.

This chain connects TRBV7-3 to TRBJ2-1, with 7 bases matching TRBD1. The germline V gene has CDR1 SGHTA and CDR2 FQGTGA. The CDR3 consists of 13 residues. Losses at the gene ends were 5 bases for V and 8 bases for J; bases not matched to a gene: 6. Here the CDR3 DNA reads TGTGCCAGCAGCCAACAGGGGTGGGATGAGCAGTTCTTC. Its protein is CASSQQGWDEQFF.

This clonotype showed up just a few times. The V and J genes are TRBV7-9 and TRBJ2-6; TRBD2 matches at 8 bases. The CDR3 has 18 residues. The ends lost 5 bases at V and 0 bases at J; junction bases unmatched: 9. Germline CDR1 reads SEHNR; CDR2 reads FQNEAQ (reference sequence). The CDR3 region is CASSHSGGTISGANVLTF. CDR3 bases: TGTGCCAGCAGCCATTCGGGAGGGACCATCTCTGGGGCCAACGTCCTGACTTTC. Looking up the rest from reference TRBV7-9 and TRBJ2-6 gives the full variable domain: DTGVSQNPRHKITKRGQNVTFRCDPISEHNRLYWYRQTLGQGPEFLTYFQNEAQLEKSRLLSDRFSAERPKGSFSTLEIQRTEQGDSAMYLCASSHSGGTISGANVLTFGAGSRLTVL.

This clonotype appeared a few times. This chain links TRBV6-2 or TRBV6-3 with TRBJ2-3, with 15 bases that match TRBD2. V shed 8 bases, J shed 1 base, and the junction held 10 bases outside the gene matches. This CDR3 spans 18 amino acids. Germline-derived CDR1 and CDR2 are MNHEY and SVGEGT. The DNA for the CDR3 is TGTGCCAGCCTTACTCGGACTAGCGGGGGGGGCGGCACAGATACGCAGTATTTT. Amino acid sequence: CASLTRTSGGGGTDTQYF.

This clonotype has just a few counts. The chain is built from TRBV5-4 and TRBJ1-6; no definite D call. The CDR3 spans 13 residues. V shed 0 bases and J shed 10 bases, with 8 bases lying between them. CDR1 SGHNT and CDR2 YYREEE come from the germline V gene (reference sequence). CDR3 coding DNA: TGTGCCAGCAGCTTGGCAACAGACTCACCCCTCCACTTT. This translates into CASSLATDSPLHF. The full variable domain, with the rest looked up from reference TRBV5-4 and TRBJ1-6, is ETGVTQSPTHLIKTRGQQVTLRCSSQSGHNTVSWYQQALGQGPQFIFQYYREEENGRGNFPPRFSGLQFPNYSSELNVNALELDDSALYLCASSLATDSPLHFGNGTRLTVT.

As regards this clonotype: The junction shows a germline mismatch at one end, possibly a read error. The chain recombines TRBV7-2 with TRBJ1-4, with unresolved D. There are 13 residues in the CDR3. Germline V gene sequence: CDR1 SGHTA, CDR2 FQGNSA. CDR3 region: CASSSFTNEQLFF. CDR3 DNA sequence: TGTGCCAGCAGCTCCTTCACTAATGAACAACTGTTTTTT.

This clonotype was seen a few times. V gene TRBV5-6 combines with J gene TRBJ1-2; D is possibly TRBD1 (6 bases). Germline V CDR1 and CDR2: SGHDT, YYEEEE. The length of the CDR3 is 14 residues. Between the trimmed V and J ends, which lost 0 bases and 7 bases, there was a span of 13 bases. DNA of the CDR3: TGTGCCAGCAGCTTGGCCGAGGGGGTAGTTGGCTACACCTTC. Protein sequence: CASSLAEGVVGYTF.

The gene calls are TRBV28 and TRBJ1-6; no clear D gene. The CDR3 has 16 amino acids. The V and J ends lost 5 bases and 0 bases respectively, with 11 bases between them. Germline V gene sequence: CDR1 MDHEN, CDR2 SYDVKM. The CDR3 DNA reads TGTGCCAGCAGTCCCTCCCAGAGCTCCTATAATTCACCCCTCCACTTT. This sequence encodes CASSPSQSSYNSPLHF.